A selection of T cell receptor beta chains follows, all from one sample in a study of blood T cell repertoires in COVID-19. Data came from immunoSEQ multiplex PCR; TCRdb stores just in-frame clones and leaves some out. The table records 300,000 or so clones, 90% of them present only once. Input material: PBMCs or T cells enriched from blood (not recorded which). The receptors originated from a man in his fifties or sixties who had recovered from COVID-19. The CDR3 runs from the conserved cysteine through the conserved F or W. A D gene is named only where the DNA matches it firmly. Clone sizes are given selectively: once, few, many, or a class where the clone is expanded.

clone_size: -; d_call: TRBD2; j_call: TRBJ2-3; v_call: TRBV7-3; cdr3_aa: CASSFSGGPRDTQYF; cdr3_nt: TGTGCCAGCAGCTTTAGCGGGGGGCCGAGGGATACGCAGTATTTT
clone_size: -; d_call: -; j_call: TRBJ1-1; v_call: TRBV5-1; cdr3_aa: CASSFVGLRNTEAFF; cdr3_nt: TGCGCCAGCAGCTTCGTAGGACTCCGGAACACTGAAGCTTTCTTT
clone_size: -; d_call: TRBD1; j_call: TRBJ2-7; v_call: TRBV7-9; cdr3_aa: CASSAGRLRTGLNEQYF; cdr3_nt: TGTGCCAGCAGCGCCGGGCGGCTCAGGACAGGGTTGAACGAGCAGTACTTC
clone_size: -; d_call: -; j_call: TRBJ2-6; v_call: TRBV29-1; cdr3_aa: CSVRGSSTPGANVLTF; cdr3_nt: TGCAGCGTTCGAGGGTCCTCCACCCCTGGGGCCAACGTCCTGACTTTC
clone_size: -; d_call: TRBD1; j_call: TRBJ2-2; v_call: TRBV18; cdr3_aa: CASSPGQQNTGELFF; cdr3_nt: TGTGCCAGCTCACCGGGACAGCAGAACACCGGGGAGCTGTTTTTT
clone_size: -; d_call: TRBD2; j_call: TRBJ2-5; v_call: TRBV6-5; cdr3_aa: CASSLGLASETQYF; cdr3_nt: TGTGCCAGCAGCCTTGGACTAGCGTCAGAGACCCAGTACTTC
clone_size: once; d_call: -; j_call: TRBJ1-3; v_call: TRBV6-1; cdr3_aa: CASSDWTGRGGNTIYF; cdr3_nt: TGTGCCAGCAGTGACTGGACTGGGCGAGGGGGAAACACCATATATTTT
clone_size: -; d_call: TRBD1; j_call: TRBJ2-3; v_call: TRBV6-5; cdr3_aa: CASSPGQHTDTQYF; cdr3_nt: TGTGCCAGCAGCCCGGGACAGCACACAGATACGCAGTATTTT
clone_size: -; d_call: TRBD1; j_call: TRBJ1-3; v_call: TRBV4-3; cdr3_aa: CASSPDRVAGNTIYF; cdr3_nt: TGCGCCAGCAGCCCGGACAGGGTGGCTGGAAACACCATATATTTT
clone_size: -; d_call: TRBD1; j_call: TRBJ1-1; v_call: TRBV18; cdr3_aa: CASSRQGGNTEAFF; cdr3_nt: TGTGCCAGCTCACGTCAGGGGGGAAACACTGAAGCTTTCTTT
clone_size: -; d_call: -; j_call: TRBJ1-4; v_call: TRBV18; cdr3_aa: CASSRTVATNEKLFF; cdr3_nt: TGTGCCAGCTCAAGGACAGTTGCAACTAATGAAAAACTGTTTTTT
clone_size: -; d_call: -; j_call: TRBJ1-4; v_call: TRBV19; cdr3_aa: CASSRGGATNEKLFF; cdr3_nt: TGTGCCAGTAGTAGGGGCGGGGCAACTAATGAAAAACTGTTTTTT
clone_size: -; d_call: TRBD1; j_call: TRBJ2-1; v_call: TRBV2; cdr3_aa: CASRVGQGADEQFF; cdr3_nt: TGTGCCAGCAGAGTAGGGCAGGGGGCTGATGAGCAGTTCTTC
clone_size: -; d_call: TRBD1; j_call: TRBJ2-2; v_call: TRBV4-3; cdr3_aa: CASSQTGGLIGGELFF; cdr3_nt: TGCGCCAGCAGTCAGACAGGGGGCCTAATCGGCGGGGAGCTGTTTTTT
clone_size: -; d_call: -; j_call: TRBJ2-1; v_call: TRBV7-2; cdr3_aa: CASSSRSGVNEQFF; cdr3_nt: TGTGCCAGCAGCTCGCGTTCTGGAGTCAATGAGCAGTTCTTC
clone_size: -; d_call: TRBD1; j_call: TRBJ1-4; v_call: TRBV2; cdr3_aa: CASTGQGMTNEKLFF; cdr3_nt: TGTGCCAGCACGGGACAGGGGATGACTAATGAAAAACTGTTTTTT
clone_size: -; d_call: TRBD1; j_call: TRBJ1-5; v_call: TRBV30; cdr3_aa: CAWNVQGGGGQPQHF; cdr3_nt: TGTGCCTGGAACGTCCAGGGGGGAGGAGGTCAGCCCCAGCATTTT
clone_size: -; d_call: -; j_call: TRBJ2-5; v_call: TRBV7-3; cdr3_aa: CASSLTYQETQYF; cdr3_nt: TGTGCCAGCAGCCTCACTTACCAAGAGACCCAGTACTTC
clone_size: few; d_call: -; j_call: TRBJ2-3; v_call: TRBV11-3; cdr3_aa: CASSYEQGTDTQYF; cdr3_nt: TGTGCCAGCAGCTATGAGCAGGGCACAGATACGCAGTATTTT
clone_size: -; d_call: TRBD2; j_call: TRBJ2-3; v_call: TRBV3-1/TRBV3-2; cdr3_aa: CASSLSGGSTDTQYF; cdr3_nt: TGTGCCAGCAGCCTCAGCGGGGGTAGCACAGATACGCAGTATTTT
clone_size: -; d_call: -; j_call: TRBJ2-7; v_call: TRBV20-1; cdr3_aa: CSASTSRPVSSYEQYF; cdr3_nt: TGCAGTGCTAGTACCTCACGTCCGGTTAGCTCCTACGAGCAGTACTTC
clone_size: -; d_call: -; j_call: TRBJ2-1; v_call: TRBV27; cdr3_aa: CASSLPSSTGSSYNEQFF; cdr3_nt: TGTGCCAGCAGTTTACCCTCTTCGACAGGCAGCTCCTACAATGAGCAGTTCTTC
clone_size: -; d_call: TRBD2; j_call: TRBJ2-5; v_call: TRBV7-9; cdr3_aa: CASSLVRGLYQETQYF; cdr3_nt: TGTGCCAGCAGCTTAGTGCGGGGGTTGTACCAAGAGACCCAGTACTTC
clone_size: -; d_call: TRBD1; j_call: TRBJ2-7; v_call: TRBV3-1/TRBV3-2; cdr3_aa: CASSQVSTGGANGQYF; cdr3_nt: TGTGCCAGCAGCCAAGTATCAACAGGGGGCGCAAATGGGCAGTACTTC
clone_size: -; d_call: -; j_call: TRBJ1-1; v_call: TRBV30; cdr3_aa: CAWSVAQGTEAFF; cdr3_nt: TGTGCCTGGAGTGTCGCCCAGGGGACTGAAGCTTTCTTT
clone_size: -; d_call: TRBD1; j_call: TRBJ1-6; v_call: TRBV5-4; cdr3_aa: CASSFDSSRGSPLHF; cdr3_nt: TGTGCCAGCAGCTTCGACAGTTCCAGGGGGTCACCCCTCCACTTT
clone_size: -; d_call: -; j_call: TRBJ1-4; v_call: TRBV9; cdr3_aa: CASSVGQINEKLFF; cdr3_nt: TGTGCCAGCAGCGTGGGGCAGATAAATGAAAAACTGTTTTTT
clone_size: -; d_call: TRBD2; j_call: TRBJ2-3; v_call: TRBV3-1/TRBV3-2; cdr3_aa: CASSQGTAAGADTQYF; cdr3_nt: TGTGCCAGCAGCCAAGGGACCGCCGCGGGGGCAGATACGCAGTATTTT
clone_size: -; d_call: TRBD1; j_call: TRBJ1-6; v_call: TRBV5-1; cdr3_aa: CASSLARGVRSPLHF; cdr3_nt: TGCGCCAGCAGCTTGGCCAGGGGGGTTCGGTCACCCCTCCACTTT